The source of this T cell receptor beta chain is a study of blood T cell repertoires in COVID-19. Study at large: Whether acute or convalescent, the COVID-19 samples came from the United States, Italy and Spain.

The table came from immunoSEQ multiplex PCR; TCRdb's copy has only in-frame clones and leaves some out. The sample consists of a few hundred thousand clones, about four fifths of them appearing once. The CDR3 extends over 14 amino acids. After removal of 6 bases from V and 5 bases from J, the junction contained 8 bases not matched to a gene. From germline, CDR1 is LGHDT and CDR2 YNNKEL (reference sequence). The TCR was taken from a woman aged 40-49 years who had recovered from COVID-19. The chain uses TRBV3-1 (or the pseudogene TRBV3-2) and TRBJ2-7, with 9 bases that match TRBD2. Sample: peripheral blood. The chain's CDR3 is CASSVRGGSHEQYF. CDR3 bases: TGTGCCAGCAGTGTGCGGGGGGGCAGCCACGAGCAGTACTTC.